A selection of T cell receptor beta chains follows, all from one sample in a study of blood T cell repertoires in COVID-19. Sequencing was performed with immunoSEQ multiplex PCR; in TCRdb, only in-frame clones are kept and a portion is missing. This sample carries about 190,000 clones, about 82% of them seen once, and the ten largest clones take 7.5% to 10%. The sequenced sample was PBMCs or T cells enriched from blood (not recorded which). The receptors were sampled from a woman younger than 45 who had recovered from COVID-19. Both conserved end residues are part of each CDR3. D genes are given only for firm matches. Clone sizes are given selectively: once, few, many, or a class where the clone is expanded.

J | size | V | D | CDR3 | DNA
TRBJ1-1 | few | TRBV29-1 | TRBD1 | CSVGKSTGTDYEAFF | TGCAGCGTTGGAAAAAGTACCGGGACAGACTATGAAGCTTTCTTT
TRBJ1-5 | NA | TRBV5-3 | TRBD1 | CARPTRGGQGLSNQPQHF | TGTGCCAGACCCACTAGAGGGGGACAGGGTCTATCAAATCAGCCCCAGCATTTT
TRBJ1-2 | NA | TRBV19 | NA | CASSLQGYRLDGYTF | TGTGCCAGTAGTTTACAGGGTTACCGCCTCGATGGCTACACCTTC
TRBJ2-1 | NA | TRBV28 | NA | CASSQPGWLGSSYNEQFF | TGTGCCAGCAGCCAACCGGGGTGGTTGGGGAGCTCCTACAATGAGCAGTTCTTC
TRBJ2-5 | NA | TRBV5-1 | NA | CASSLGGRANTQETQYF | TGCGCCAGCAGCTTGGGGGGCAGGGCCAATACCCAAGAGACCCAGTACTTC
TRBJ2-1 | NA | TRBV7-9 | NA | CASSPRSLERDEQFF | TGTGCCAGCAGCCCGCGCTCGCTCGAGAGGGATGAGCAGTTCTTC
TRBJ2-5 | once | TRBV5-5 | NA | CASSLGLMYQETQYF | TGTGCCAGCAGCTTGGGACTGATGTACCAAGAGACCCAGTACTTC
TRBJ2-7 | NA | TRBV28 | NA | CASSLFQGTGEQYF | TGTGCCAGCAGTTTATTTCAGGGAACGGGCGAGCAGTACTTC
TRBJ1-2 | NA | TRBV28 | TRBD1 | CASNHYVGQGASGYTF | TGTGCCAGCAACCATTACGTCGGACAGGGGGCAAGTGGCTACACCTTC
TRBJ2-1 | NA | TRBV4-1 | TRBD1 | CASSHPGQGVYNEQFF | TGCGCCAGCAGCCACCCTGGACAGGGCGTATACAATGAGCAGTTCTTC
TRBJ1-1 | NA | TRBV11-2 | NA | CASSLTISNTEAFF | TGTGCCAGCAGCTTAACAATAAGTAACACTGAAGCTTTCTTT
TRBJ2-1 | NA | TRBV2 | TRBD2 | CASRREGLGEQFF | TGTGCCAGCAGGAGGGAGGGCCTCGGTGAGCAGTTCTTC
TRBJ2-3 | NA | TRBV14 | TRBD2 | CASSQVSGSTQYF | TGTGCCAGCAGCCAAGTTAGCGGGAGTACGCAGTATTTT
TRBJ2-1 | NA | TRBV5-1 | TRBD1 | CASSSHGTDYNEQFF | TGCGCCAGCAGCTCGCATGGGACAGACTACAATGAGCAGTTCTTC
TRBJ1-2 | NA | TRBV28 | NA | CASSPPDGNGYTF | TGTGCCAGCAGCCCCCCCGACGGGAATGGCTACACCTTC
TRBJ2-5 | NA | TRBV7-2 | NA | CASSRTVQETQYF | TGTGCCAGCAGCCGGACAGTCCAAGAGACCCAGTACTTC
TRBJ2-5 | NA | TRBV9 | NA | CASSWGGEQETQYF | TGTGCCAGCAGCTGGGGCGGGGAGCAAGAGACCCAGTACTTC
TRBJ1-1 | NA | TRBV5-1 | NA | CASSLAQFGNTEAFF | TGCGCCAGCAGCTTGGCACAGTTCGGGAACACTGAAGCTTTCTTT
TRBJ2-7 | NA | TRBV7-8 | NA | CASSSTGSYEQYF | TGTGCCAGCAGCTCCACAGGGTCCTACGAGCAGTACTTC
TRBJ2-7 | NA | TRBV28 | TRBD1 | CASSLYPPGQSYEQYF | TGTGCCAGCAGTTTATATCCACCGGGACAGTCCTACGAGCAGTACTTC
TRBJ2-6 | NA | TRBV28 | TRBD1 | CASNINDRVAGANVLTF | TGTGCCAGCAACATTAACGACAGGGTAGCTGGGGCCAACGTCCTGACTTTC
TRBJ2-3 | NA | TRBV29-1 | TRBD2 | CSVLAGGGTDTQYF | TGCAGCGTCCTGGCGGGGGGAGGCACAGATACGCAGTATTTT
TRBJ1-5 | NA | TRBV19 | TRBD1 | CASRGTDSNQPQHF | TGTGCCAGTAGGGGGACAGATAGCAATCAGCCCCAGCATTTT
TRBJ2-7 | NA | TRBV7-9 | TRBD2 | CASSLSGNEQYF | TGTGCCAGCAGCTTGAGCGGGAATGAGCAGTACTTC
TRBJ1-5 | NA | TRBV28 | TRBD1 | CASQRDRVLSNQPQHF | TGTGCCAGTCAGAGGGACAGGGTACTTAGCAATCAGCCCCAGCATTTT
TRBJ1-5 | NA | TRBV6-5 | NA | CASSYSRVFQPQHF | TGTGCCAGCAGTTACTCTAGAGTTTTCCAGCCCCAGCATTTT
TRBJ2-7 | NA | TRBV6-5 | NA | CASSYTDSVEQYF | TGTGCCAGCAGTTACACAGACAGTGTCGAGCAGTACTTC
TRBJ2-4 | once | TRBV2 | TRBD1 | CASSVGGMAKNIQYF | TGTGCCAGCAGTGTAGGGGGCATGGCCAAAAACATTCAGTACTTC
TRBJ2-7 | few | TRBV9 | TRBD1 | CASSVEGGHEQYF | TGTGCCAGCAGCGTAGAAGGGGGCCACGAGCAGTACTTC
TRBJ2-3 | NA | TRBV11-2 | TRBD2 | CASTNGLAGGTDTQYF | TGTGCCAGCACCAACGGGCTGGCGGGGGGCACAGATACGCAGTATTTT
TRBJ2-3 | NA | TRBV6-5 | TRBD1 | CASSPGQGADTQYF | TGTGCCAGCAGTCCGGGACAGGGGGCAGATACGCAGTATTTT
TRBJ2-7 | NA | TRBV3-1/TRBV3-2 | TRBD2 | CASRGGSSYEQYF | TGTGCCAGCAGAGGCGGGAGCTCCTACGAGCAGTACTTC
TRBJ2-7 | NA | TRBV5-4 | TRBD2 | CASSLKKRETSYEQYF | TGTGCCAGCAGCTTGAAGAAGCGGGAGACTTCCTACGAGCAGTACTTC
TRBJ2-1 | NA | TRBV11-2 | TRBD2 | CASSTTSGKQFF | TGTGCCAGCAGCACGACTAGCGGAAAGCAGTTCTTC
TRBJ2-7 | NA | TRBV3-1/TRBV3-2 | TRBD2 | CASSRQTSGSPYEQYF | TGTGCCAGCAGCCGGCAGACTAGCGGGAGCCCCTACGAGCAGTACTTC
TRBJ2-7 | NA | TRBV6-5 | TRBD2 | CAASRLTSGEQYF | TGTGCCGCCAGCAGGTTAACTAGCGGGGAGCAGTACTTC
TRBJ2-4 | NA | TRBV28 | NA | CASSYRVGTKNIQYF | TGTGCCAGCAGTTACAGGGTGGGAACCAAAAACATTCAGTACTTC
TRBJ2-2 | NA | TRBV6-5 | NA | CASSYWGGANGELFF | TGTGCCAGCAGTTATTGGGGGGGCGCAAACGGGGAGCTGTTTTTT
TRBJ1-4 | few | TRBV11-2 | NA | CASSYIATNEKLFF | TGTGCCAGCAGTTACATCGCAACTAATGAAAAACTGTTTTTT
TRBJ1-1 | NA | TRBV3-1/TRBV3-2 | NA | CASSQGIWGGTEAFF | TGTGCCAGCAGCCAAGGGATCTGGGGAGGCACTGAAGCTTTCTTT
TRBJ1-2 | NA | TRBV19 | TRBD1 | CASSPAGQSPYGYTF | TGTGCCAGTAGTCCCGCGGGACAGAGTCCCTATGGCTACACCTTC
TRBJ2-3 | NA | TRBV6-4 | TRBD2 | CASSDTSGTDTQYF | TGTGCCAGCAGTGACACTAGCGGCACAGATACGCAGTATTTT
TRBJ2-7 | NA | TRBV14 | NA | CASSQVGPHEQYF | TGTGCCAGCAGCCAAGTTGGCCCCCACGAGCAGTACTTC
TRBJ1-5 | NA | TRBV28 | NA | CASSPQMGHQHF | TGTGCCAGCAGCCCCCAGATGGGACACCAGCATTTT
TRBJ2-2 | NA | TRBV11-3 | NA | CASSPSDRNTGELFF | TGTGCCAGCAGCCCATCGGACAGGAACACCGGGGAGCTGTTTTTT
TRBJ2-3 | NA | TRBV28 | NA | CASSPRGAGADTQYF | TGTGCCAGCAGCCCGAGAGGAGCAGGGGCAGATACGCAGTATTTT
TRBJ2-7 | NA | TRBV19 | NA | CASSMPGALYEQYF | TGTGCCAGTAGTATGCCAGGGGCTTTATACGAGCAGTACTTC
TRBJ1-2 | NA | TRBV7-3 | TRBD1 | CASSSTGGLGYTF | TGTGCCAGCAGCTCAACAGGGGGCCTTGGCTACACCTTC
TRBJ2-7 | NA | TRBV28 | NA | CASSLLSGLTYEQYF | TGTGCCAGCAGTTTACTGAGTGGGCTCACCTACGAGCAGTACTTC
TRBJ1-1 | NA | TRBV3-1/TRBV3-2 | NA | CASSPTGRRLNTEAFF | TGTGCCAGCAGCCCCACAGGGCGGAGACTGAACACTGAAGCTTTCTTT